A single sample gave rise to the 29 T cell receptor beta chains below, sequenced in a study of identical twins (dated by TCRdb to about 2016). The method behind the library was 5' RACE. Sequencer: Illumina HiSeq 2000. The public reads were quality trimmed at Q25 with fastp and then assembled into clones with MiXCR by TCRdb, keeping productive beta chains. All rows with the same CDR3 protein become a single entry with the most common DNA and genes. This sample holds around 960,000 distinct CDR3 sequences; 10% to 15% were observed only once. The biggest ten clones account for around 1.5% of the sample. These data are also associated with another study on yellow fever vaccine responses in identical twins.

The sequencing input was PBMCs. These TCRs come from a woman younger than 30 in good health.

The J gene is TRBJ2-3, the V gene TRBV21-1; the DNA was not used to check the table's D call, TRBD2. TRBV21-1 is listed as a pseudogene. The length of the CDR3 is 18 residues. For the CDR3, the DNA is TGTGCCAGCAGCAAAGAGACCCCGGCTAGCGGGAGTGCAGATACGCAGTATTTT. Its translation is CASSKETPASGSADTQYF.

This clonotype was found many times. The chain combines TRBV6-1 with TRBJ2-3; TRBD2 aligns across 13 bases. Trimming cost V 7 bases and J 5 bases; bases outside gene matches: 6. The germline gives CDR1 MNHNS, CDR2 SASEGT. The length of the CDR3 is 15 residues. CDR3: CASTKGTSGIDTQYF. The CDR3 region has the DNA TGTGCCAGCACGAAAGGGACTAGCGGGATAGATACGCAGTATTTT.

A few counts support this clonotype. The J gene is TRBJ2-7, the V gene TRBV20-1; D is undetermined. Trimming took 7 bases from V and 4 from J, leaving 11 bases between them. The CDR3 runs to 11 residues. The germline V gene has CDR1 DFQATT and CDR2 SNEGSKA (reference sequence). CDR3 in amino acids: CSVKHGYEQYF. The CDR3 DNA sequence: TGCAGTGTCAAGCACGGGTACGAGCAGTACTTC.

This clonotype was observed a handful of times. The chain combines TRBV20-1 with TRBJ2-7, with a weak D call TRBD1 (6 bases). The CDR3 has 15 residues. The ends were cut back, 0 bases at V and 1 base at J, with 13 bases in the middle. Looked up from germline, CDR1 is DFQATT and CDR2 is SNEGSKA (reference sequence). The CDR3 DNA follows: TGCAGTGCTAGAGATCGGGACAACCCTTCCTACGAGCAGTACGTC. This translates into CSARDRDNPSYEQYV.

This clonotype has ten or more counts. This CDR3 is CASSQGARTEAFF. Here the CDR3 DNA reads TGTGCCAGCAGCCAGGGGGCTCGAACTGAAGCTTTCTTT. The J gene is TRBJ1-1, the V gene TRBV12-3 or TRBV12-4; 8 positions agree with TRBD1. The CDR3 totals 13 residues. Trimming took 6 bases from V and 5 from J; bases not matched to a gene: 5.

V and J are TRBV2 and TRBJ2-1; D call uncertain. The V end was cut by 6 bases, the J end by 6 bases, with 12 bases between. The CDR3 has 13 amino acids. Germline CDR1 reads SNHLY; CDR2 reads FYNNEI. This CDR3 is CASSSRQVNEQFF. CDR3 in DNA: TGTGCCAGCAGCTCTCGACAAGTCAATGAGCAGTTCTTC.

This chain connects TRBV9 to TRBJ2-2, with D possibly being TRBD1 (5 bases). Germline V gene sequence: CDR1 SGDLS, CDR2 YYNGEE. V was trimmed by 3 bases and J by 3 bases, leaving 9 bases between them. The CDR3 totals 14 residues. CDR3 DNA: TGTGCCAGCAGCGAGTTCAGGGACACCGGGGAGCTGTTTTTT. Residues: CASSEFRDTGELFF.

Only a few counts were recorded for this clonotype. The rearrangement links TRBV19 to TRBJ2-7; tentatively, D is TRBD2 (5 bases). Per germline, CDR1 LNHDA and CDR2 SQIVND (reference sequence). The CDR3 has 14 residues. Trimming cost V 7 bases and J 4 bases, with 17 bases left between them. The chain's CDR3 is CASTAAGPTYEQYF. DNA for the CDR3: TGTGCCAGTACCGCTGCGGGCCCCACTTACGAGCAGTACTTC.

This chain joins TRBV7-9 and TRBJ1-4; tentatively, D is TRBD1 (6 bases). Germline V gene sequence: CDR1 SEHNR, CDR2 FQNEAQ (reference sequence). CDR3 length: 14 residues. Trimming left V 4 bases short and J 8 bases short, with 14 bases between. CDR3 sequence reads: CASSYGTSPEKLFF. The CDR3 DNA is TGTGCCAGCAGCTACGGGACATCTCCCGAAAAACTGTTTTTT.

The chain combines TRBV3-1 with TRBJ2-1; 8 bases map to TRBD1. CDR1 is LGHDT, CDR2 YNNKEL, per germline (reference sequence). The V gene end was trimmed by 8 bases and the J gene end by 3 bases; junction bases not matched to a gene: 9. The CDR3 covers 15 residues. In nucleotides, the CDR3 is TGTGCCAGCGCGCCAGACAGGGGACACTACAATGAGCAGTTCTTC. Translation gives CASAPDRGHYNEQFF.

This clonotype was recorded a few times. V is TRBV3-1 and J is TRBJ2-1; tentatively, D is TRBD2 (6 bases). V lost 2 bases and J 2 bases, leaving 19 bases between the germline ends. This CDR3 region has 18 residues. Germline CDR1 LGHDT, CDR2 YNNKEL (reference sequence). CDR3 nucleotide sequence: TGTGCCAGCAGCCAATACTGGGGGAGCGGGCAGGCCTACAATGAGCAGTTCTTC. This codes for CASSQYWGSGQAYNEQFF.

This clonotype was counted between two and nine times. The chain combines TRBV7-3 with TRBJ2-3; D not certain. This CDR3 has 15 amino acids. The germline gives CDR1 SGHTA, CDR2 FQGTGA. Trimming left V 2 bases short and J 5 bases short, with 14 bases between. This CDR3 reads CASSLFVSSQDTQYF. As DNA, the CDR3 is TGTGCCAGCAGCTTATTTGTGTCCTCTCAAGATACGCAGTATTTT.

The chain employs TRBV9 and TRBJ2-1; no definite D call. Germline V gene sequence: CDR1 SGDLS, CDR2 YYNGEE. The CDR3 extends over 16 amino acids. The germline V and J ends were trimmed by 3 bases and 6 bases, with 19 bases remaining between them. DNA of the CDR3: TGTGCCAGCAGCGCGAGAGCCAGGAGTAGGGCCAATGAGCAGTTCTTC. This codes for CASSARARSRANEQFF.

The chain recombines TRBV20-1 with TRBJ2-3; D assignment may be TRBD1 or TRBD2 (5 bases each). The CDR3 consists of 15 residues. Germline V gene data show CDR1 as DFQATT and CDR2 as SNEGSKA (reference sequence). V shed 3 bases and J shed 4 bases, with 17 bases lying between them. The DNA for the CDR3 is TGCAGTGCTAGTCCCCCGGGAATGGGGCCAGATACGCAGTATTTT. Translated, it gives CSASPPGMGPDTQYF.

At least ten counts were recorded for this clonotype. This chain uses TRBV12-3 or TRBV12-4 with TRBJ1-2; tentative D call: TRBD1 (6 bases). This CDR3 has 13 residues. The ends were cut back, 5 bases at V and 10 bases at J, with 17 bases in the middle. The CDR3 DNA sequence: TGTGCCAGCAGTCCCCGGGAGAGGGGGGACTACACCTTC. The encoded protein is CASSPRERGDYTF.

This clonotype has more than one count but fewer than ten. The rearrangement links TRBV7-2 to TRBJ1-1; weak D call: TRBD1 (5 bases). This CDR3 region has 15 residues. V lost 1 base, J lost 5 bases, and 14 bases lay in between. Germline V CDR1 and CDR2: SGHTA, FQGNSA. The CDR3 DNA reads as TGTGCCAGCAGCTTAGTACGGGCCGGGGGGACTGAAGCTTTCTTT. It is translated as CASSLVRAGGTEAFF.

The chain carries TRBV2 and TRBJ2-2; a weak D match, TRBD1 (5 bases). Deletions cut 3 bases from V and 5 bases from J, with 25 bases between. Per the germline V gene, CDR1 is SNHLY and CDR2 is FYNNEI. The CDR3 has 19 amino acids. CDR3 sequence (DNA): TGTGCCAGCAGTGACTCGTTTTCCCTAGGCAGGGTTGGGACCGGGGAGCTGTTTTTT. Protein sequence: CASSDSFSLGRVGTGELFF.

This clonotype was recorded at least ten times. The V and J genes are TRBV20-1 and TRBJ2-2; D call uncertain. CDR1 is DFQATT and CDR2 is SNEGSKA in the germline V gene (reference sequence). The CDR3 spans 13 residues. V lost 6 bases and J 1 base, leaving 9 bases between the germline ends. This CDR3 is CSAQLENTGELFF. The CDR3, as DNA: TGCAGTGCACAGCTAGAGAACACCGGGGAGCTGTTTTTT.

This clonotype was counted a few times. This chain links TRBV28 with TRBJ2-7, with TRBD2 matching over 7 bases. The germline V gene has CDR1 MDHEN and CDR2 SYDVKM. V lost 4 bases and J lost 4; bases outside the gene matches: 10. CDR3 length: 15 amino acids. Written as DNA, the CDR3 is TGTGCCAGCAGTTCGCCCGGGGGGACTGGGTACGAGCAGTACTTC. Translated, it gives CASSSPGGTGYEQYF. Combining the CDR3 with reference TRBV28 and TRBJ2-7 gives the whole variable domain DVKVTQSSRYLVKRTGEKVFLECVQDMDHENMFWYRQDPGLGLRLIYFSYDVKMKEKGDIPEGYSVSREKKERFSLILESASTNQTSMYLCASSSPGGTGYEQYFGPGTRLTVT.

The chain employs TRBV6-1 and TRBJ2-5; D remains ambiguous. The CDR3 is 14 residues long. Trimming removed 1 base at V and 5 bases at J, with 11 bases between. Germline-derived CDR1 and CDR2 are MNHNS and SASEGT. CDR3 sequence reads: CASSEGSRPETQYF. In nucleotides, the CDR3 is TGTGCCAGCAGTGAAGGTTCGAGGCCCGAGACCCAGTACTTC.

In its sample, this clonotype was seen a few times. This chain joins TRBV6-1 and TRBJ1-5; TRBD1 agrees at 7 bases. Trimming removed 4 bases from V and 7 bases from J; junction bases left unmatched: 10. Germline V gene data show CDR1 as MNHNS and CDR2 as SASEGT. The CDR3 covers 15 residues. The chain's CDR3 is CASSALGLQGQPQHF. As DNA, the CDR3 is TGTGCCAGCAGTGCGCTAGGCTTACAGGGGCAGCCCCAGCATTTT.

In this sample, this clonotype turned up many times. DNA for the CDR3: TGCGCCAGCAGCTTGGCCCACCTGATTACCGATGAGCAGTTCTTC. It codes for CASSLAHLITDEQFF. The rearrangement joins TRBV5-1 to TRBJ2-1, with D unclear. The CDR3 length is 15 residues. The V gene's germline CDR1 is SGHRS and CDR2 YFSETQ. The ends were cut back, 0 bases at V and 8 bases at J, with 15 bases in the middle.

The CDR3 spells CASSTDQQGSYEQYF. The CDR3 DNA reads as TGTGCCAGTAGTACAGACCAACAGGGCTCCTACGAGCAGTACTTC. The chain combines TRBV19 with TRBJ2-7; D may be TRBD1 (6 bases). V dropped 4 bases and J dropped 0 bases, with 13 bases sitting between them. Germline values: CDR1 LNHDA, CDR2 SQIVND (reference sequence). This CDR3 comprises 15 residues.

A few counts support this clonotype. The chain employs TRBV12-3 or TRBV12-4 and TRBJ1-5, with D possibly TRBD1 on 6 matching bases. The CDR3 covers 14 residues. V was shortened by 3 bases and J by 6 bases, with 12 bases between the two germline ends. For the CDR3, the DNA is TGTGCCAGCAGTTTTGAGAGGGGGAGTCAGCCCCAGCATTTT. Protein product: CASSFERGSQPQHF.

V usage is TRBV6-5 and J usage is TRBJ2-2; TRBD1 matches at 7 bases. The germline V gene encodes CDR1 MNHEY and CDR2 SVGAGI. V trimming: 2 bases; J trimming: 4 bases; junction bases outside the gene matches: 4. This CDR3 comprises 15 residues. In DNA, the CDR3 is TGTGCCAGCAGTTACACAGGGACAGCCACCGGGGAGCTGTTTTTT. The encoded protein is CASSYTGTATGELFF.

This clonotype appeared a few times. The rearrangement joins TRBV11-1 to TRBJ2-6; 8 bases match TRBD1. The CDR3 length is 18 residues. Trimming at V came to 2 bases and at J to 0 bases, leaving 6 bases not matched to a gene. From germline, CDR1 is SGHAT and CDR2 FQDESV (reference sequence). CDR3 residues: CASSLFGQGISGANVLTF. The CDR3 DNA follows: TGTGCCAGCAGCTTATTCGGACAGGGCATCTCTGGGGCCAACGTCCTGACTTTC.

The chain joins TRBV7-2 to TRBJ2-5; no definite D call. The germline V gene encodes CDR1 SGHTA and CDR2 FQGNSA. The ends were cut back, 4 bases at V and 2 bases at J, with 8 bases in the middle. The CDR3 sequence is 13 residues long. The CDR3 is CASSSSEQETQYF. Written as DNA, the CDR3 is TGTGCCAGCAGCTCGTCCGAGCAAGAGACCCAGTACTTC.

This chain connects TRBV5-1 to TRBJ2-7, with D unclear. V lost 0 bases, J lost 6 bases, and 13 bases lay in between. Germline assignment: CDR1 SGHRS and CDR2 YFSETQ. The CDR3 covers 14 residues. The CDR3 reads CASSLDVSPTEQYF. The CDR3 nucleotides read TGCGCCAGCAGCTTGGACGTATCTCCTACCGAGCAGTACTTC.

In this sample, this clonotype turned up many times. Here the CDR3 DNA reads TGTGCCAGCAGCCTCGGACAGGTCCCGTCCTACGAGCAGTACGTC. Amino acids: CASSLGQVPSYEQYV. The rearrangement uses TRBV11-2 and TRBJ2-7; 7 bases match TRBD1. The germline CDR1 and CDR2 sequences are SGHAT and FQNNGV. Trimming at V came to 5 bases and at J to 1 base, leaving 8 bases not matched to a gene. This CDR3 is built from 15 residues.